Listed below are T cell receptor beta chains from one sample, sequenced in a study of chemoradiotherapy in HPV16-positive cancers. Profiling relied on immunoSEQ multiplex PCR, and the TCRdb table lists in-frame clones only, not all of them. The sample shows thousands of clones, around 76% of them seen only once. Sample collection was performed from a patient who underwent chemoradiotherapy. Source of these receptors: a human donor with HPV-associated anogenital cancer. CDR3s include the opening cysteine and the closing phenylalanine or tryptophan. A D gene is named only where the DNA matches it firmly. Clone size is stated in some rows and not others, as once, few, many or a class when expanded.

abundance	v_gene	d_gene	j_gene	len	CDR3aa	CDR3nt
.	TRBV9	.	TRBJ2-7	14	CASSVGSGSYEQYF	TGTGCCAGCAGCGTAGGGTCAGGGAGCTACGAGCAGTACTTC
.	TRBV11-2	.	TRBJ2-7	10	CASSGSRILF	TGTGCCAGCAGCGGTTCACGGATCCTCTTC
.	TRBV4-1	TRBD1	TRBJ1-2	15	CASSQDLYRGSGYTF	TGCGCCAGCAGCCAAGATCTTTACAGGGGATCGGGCTACACCTTC
.	TRBV19	.	TRBJ1-5	16	CASSAGPAYSNQPQHF	TGTGCCAGTAGCGCCGGGCCGGCCTATAGCAATCAGCCCCAGCATTTT
.	TRBV5-4	.	TRBJ1-2	13	CASRPGVRDGYTF	TGTGCCAGCAGGCCGGGAGTCCGGGATGGCTACACCTTC
.	TRBV7-2	TRBD2	TRBJ2-1	14	CASSFLAGGNEQFF	TGTGCCAGCAGCTTCCTAGCGGGAGGAAATGAGCAGTTCTTC
.	TRBV4-2	TRBD2	TRBJ2-3	16	CASSQELAGAGDTQYF	TGTGCCAGCAGCCAGGAACTAGCGGGAGCGGGAGATACGCAGTATTTT
.	TRBV19	.	TRBJ2-2	16	CASRAEGSRLARELFF	TGTGCCAGTCGAGCGGAGGGTTCACGGCTAGCACGGGAGCTGTTTTTT
.	TRBV28	.	TRBJ1-4	15	CASSFTPGVVEKLFF	TGTGCCAGCAGTTTTACCCCAGGGGTGGTGGAAAAACTGTTTTTT
.	TRBV6-1	.	TRBJ2-6	14	CASSKGTGANVLTF	TGTGCCAGCAGTAAGGGGACTGGGGCCAACGTCCTGACTTTC
.	TRBV5-4	TRBD1	TRBJ1-6	16	CASSSKTGGARSPLHF	TGTGCCAGCAGCTCGAAAACAGGGGGCGCGAGGTCACCCCTCCACTTT
once	TRBV6-1	.	TRBJ1-4	14	CASSDYIADEKLFF	TGTGCCAGCAGTGACTACATAGCCGATGAAAAACTGTTTTTT